Presented here are 7 T cell receptor beta chains from one specimen sequenced in a study of T cell repertoires in cytomegalovirus infection. TCRdb passed the reads through MiXCR, listing each CDR3 protein once. The table has about 460,000 distinct CDR3 sequences, around 11% seen once. Sequenced sample: PBMCs. The receptor source for this set is a human donor in good health (CMV status not recorded). Some clones in this sample may be carry-over from other donors' samples.

This clonotype was counted at least ten times. The rearrangement uses TRBV11-2 and TRBJ2-5; 8 bases match TRBD1. V shed 5 bases and J 1 base; nucleotides not matched to a gene: 9. There are 16 residues in the CDR3. Per the germline V gene, CDR1 is SGHAT and CDR2 is FQNNGV. DNA for the CDR3: TGTGCCAGCAGCGGCCGACAGGGGAGCGTCCAAGAGACCCAGTACTTC. Its translation is CASSGRQGSVQETQYF.

In its sample, this clonotype was seen a few times. The gene calls are TRBV4-2 and TRBJ2-4; 8 bases map to TRBD2. The CDR3 sequence is 14 residues long. CDR1 is LGHNA and CDR2 is YNFKEQ in the germline V gene. V lost 5 bases and J lost 3; bases outside the gene matches: 3. For the CDR3, the DNA is TGTGCCAGCAGCGTGAGCGGGGGCAAAAACATTCAGTACTTC. Its translation is CASSVSGGKNIQYF.

The chain joins TRBV19 to TRBJ2-1; D remains ambiguous. V was pared by 6 bases and J by 3 bases, with 6 bases between. Germline V CDR1 and CDR2: LNHDA, SQIVND (reference sequence). The CDR3 is 12 amino acids. This CDR3 is CASRTVYNEQFF. Here the CDR3 DNA reads TGTGCCAGTAGGACTGTCTACAATGAGCAGTTCTTC.

The rearrangement uses TRBV11-2 and TRBJ2-7; tentatively, D is TRBD1 (6 bases). The CDR3 is 15 amino acids. Germline-derived CDR1 and CDR2 are SGHAT and FQNNGV. V gave up 3 bases and J gave up 1 base, with 13 bases separating them. The chain's CDR3 is CASSFFDRFSYEQYF. The CDR3 DNA follows: TGTGCCAGCAGCTTTTTCGACAGGTTTTCCTACGAGCAGTACTTC.

This clonotype was seen repeatedly, ten times or more. The chain is built from TRBV2 and TRBJ1-5; D uncertain. Trimming cost V 4 bases and J 2 bases, with 12 bases left between them. Germline V CDR1 and CDR2: SNHLY, FYNNEI. The CDR3 totals 15 residues. In nucleotides, the CDR3 is TGTGCCAGCAGTGTCGAAAGGATGGGCAATCAGCCCCAGCATTTT. Translation gives CASSVERMGNQPQHF. Complete variable domain (other parts from reference TRBV2 and TRBJ1-5): EPEVTQTPSHQVTQMGQEVILRCVPISNHLYFYWYRQILGQKVEFLVSFYNNEISEKSEIFDDQFSVERPDGSNFTLKIRSTKLEDSAMYFCASSVERMGNQPQHFGDGTRLSIL.

The chain couples TRBV29-1 to TRBJ1-2, with D perhaps TRBD1 (5 bases). V was trimmed by 6 bases and J by 9 bases, leaving 20 bases between them. CDR3 size: 13 residues. The germline V gene has CDR1 SQVTM and CDR2 ANQGSEA. The CDR3 loop is CSVAAGQVMSYTF. Here the CDR3 DNA reads TGCAGCGTGGCGGCCGGACAAGTTATGAGCTACACCTTC. The complete variable domain, with remaining parts taken from reference TRBV29-1 and TRBJ1-2, reads SAVISQKPSRDICQRGTSLTIQCQVDSQVTMMFWYRQQPGQSLTLIATANQGSEATYESGFVIDKFPISRPNLTFSTLTVSNMSPEDSSIYLCSVAAGQVMSYTFGSGTRLTVV.

This clonotype occurred many times. The CDR3 loop is CASSLTRDHYGYTF. The CDR3 bases are TGTGCCAGCAGCTTAACCAGGGACCACTATGGCTACACCTTC. The chain employs TRBV7-9 and TRBJ1-2; D might be TRBD1 (5 bases). Trimming pared 2 bases from V and 3 bases from J, leaving 10 bases between. The CDR3 is 14 amino acids. CDR1 and CDR2 from the germline V gene are SEHNR and FQNEAQ (reference sequence).